This TCR beta chain stems from a study of glioma-infiltrating T cells after dendritic cell vaccination. The immunoSEQ assay amplified TCRB CDR3 from up to roughly 2 ug DNA. Primers: 60 V beta forward and 13 J beta reverse. Profiling relied on immunoSEQ multiplex PCR, and the TCRdb table lists in-frame clones only, not all of them. This table holds tens of thousands of clones, over 75% found once. The CDR3 length is 14 residues. V was clipped by 9 bases and J by 6 bases; unmatched bases: 9. Germline CDR1 and CDR2: SNHLY and FYNNEI. Isocitrate dehydrogenase mutation was absent in all glioblastoma patients.

The sequence derives from a human donor with glioblastoma. Sequenced material: blood, taken before dendritic cell vaccination. The chain recombines TRBV2 with TRBJ2-3; 10 bases agree with TRBD2. The CDR3 is CARGELAGTDTQYF. In DNA form, the CDR3 reads TGTGCCAGGGGGGAACTAGCGGGAACCGATACGCAGTATTTT. Complete variable domain (other parts from reference TRBV2 and TRBJ2-3): EPEVTQTPSHQVTQMGQEVILRCVPISNHLYFYWYRQILGQKVEFLVSFYNNEISEKSEIFDDQFSVERPDGSNFTLKIRSTKLEDSAMYFCARGELAGTDTQYFGPGTRLTVL.